The 18 T cell receptor beta chains below come from one sample, sequenced in a study of graft-versus-host responses after intestinal transplantation. For these receptors, no antigen is known. Sequencing used immunoSEQ multiplex PCR; TCRdb keeps in-frame clones, though not all of them. This sample yields 50,000 to 75,000 clones, of which 94% are seen a single time; around 0.38% belongs to the top ten. The source material was unstimulated CD4+ T cells sorted from spleen or lymph node cells, sampled before transplant. The receptor set was obtained from a human donor who was the organ donor for an intestinal transplant.

V usage is TRBV5-8 and J usage is TRBJ1-3; D call uncertain. The CDR3 contains 14 residues. CDR1 and CDR2 from the germline V gene are SGHTS and YDEGEE. Deletions cut 2 bases from V and 0 bases from J, with 6 bases between. CDR3 amino acids: CASSLLPSGNTIYF. DNA of the CDR3: TGTGCCAGCAGCTTACTGCCCTCTGGAAACACCATATATTTT.

CDR3 sequence (DNA): TGTGCCAGCAGCTTAGTGTATTGGGAGCAGTTCTTC. Protein sequence: CASSLVYWEQFF. The chain uses TRBV7-2 and TRBJ2-1; D is unresolved. Trimming took off 1 base at V and 10 bases at J, with 8 bases between the two ends. The CDR3 is 12 residues long. Germline CDR1 reads SGHTA; CDR2 reads FQGNSA.

The chain has TRBV9 and TRBJ1-4, with TRBD1 matching 11 bases. Germline CDR1 SGDLS, CDR2 YYNGEE. The J segment lost 8 bases and the V segment lost 4 bases, leaving 4 bases of the junction unmatched. This CDR3 comprises 14 residues. CDR3 nucleotides: TGTGCCAGCAGCCAGGGACAGGGGGTAGAAAAACTGTTTTTT. This encodes CASSQGQGVEKLFF.

The chain recombines TRBV4-3 with TRBJ2-1; 10 bases are shared with TRBD2. Trimming cost V 4 bases and J 7 bases; bases outside gene matches: 7. Looked up from germline, CDR1 is LGHNA and CDR2 is YSLEER. CDR3 length equals 15 residues. The CDR3 reads CASSPSGGAANEQFF. CDR3 nucleotide sequence: TGCGCCAGCAGCCCAAGCGGGGGGGCGGCTAATGAGCAGTTCTTC.

In this sample, this clone turned up a few times. The chain employs TRBV12-5 and TRBJ2-5; possibly TRBD2 for D (5 bases). Trimming removed 2 bases from V and 5 bases from J, with 15 bases in between. Looked up from germline, CDR1 is LGHNT and CDR2 is FRNRAP. CDR3 size: 15 residues. The CDR3 region is CASGLPDPRGETQYF. As DNA, the CDR3 is TGTGCTAGTGGTTTGCCGGACCCCAGAGGGGAGACCCAGTACTTC.

The CDR3 region is CASSYSTGTQAFF. CDR3 in DNA: TGTGCCAGCAGTTACTCGACCGGGACCCAAGCTTTCTTT. The chain couples TRBV6-5 to TRBJ1-1; D possibly corresponds to TRBD1 (5 bases). V gave up 0 bases and J gave up 9 bases, with 11 bases separating them. CDR1 MNHEY and CDR2 SVGAGI come from the germline V gene. The CDR3 spans 13 residues.

The chain uses TRBV10-3 and TRBJ1-5, with TRBD1 identical over 9 bases. CDR1 is ENHRY, CDR2 SYGVKD, per germline. CDR3 length: 15 residues. V gave up 6 bases and J gave up 3 bases; unmatched junction bases: 6. Written as DNA, the CDR3 is TGTGCCATCAGAACCGGGACAGGGCCCAATCAGCCCCAGCATTTT. Its translation is CAIRTGTGPNQPQHF.

The chain has TRBV27 and TRBJ2-5, with D possibly matching TRBD2 (7 bases). V was pared by 4 bases and J by 11 bases, with 23 bases between. CDR1 and CDR2 from the germline V gene are MNHEY and SMNVEV (reference sequence). The length of the CDR3 is 15 residues. The CDR3 DNA follows: TGTGCCAGCAGTTCGCGAGGGGGGGAATTGTGGGAGCAGTACTTC. Encoded protein: CASSSRGGELWEQYF.

The genes are TRBV29-1 and TRBJ1-3; possible D gene TRBD1, 5 bases. Per germline, CDR1 SQVTM and CDR2 ANQGSEA. This CDR3 comprises 12 residues. The ends were cut back, 2 bases at V and 7 bases at J, with 9 bases in the middle. The CDR3 DNA follows: TGCAGCGTTGAAACTGGGGGTAACACCATATATTTT. Protein: CSVETGGNTIYF. The full variable domain, completed using reference TRBV29-1 and TRBJ1-3, is SAVISQKPSRDICQRGTSLTIQCQVDSQVTMMFWYRQQPGQSLTLIATANQGSEATYESGFVIDKFPISRPNLTFSTLTVSNMSPEDSSIYLCSVETGGNTIYFGEGSWLTVV.

This clone was seen only once. The V call is TRBV2, the J call TRBJ2-1; 10 nucleotides agree with TRBD2. Per the germline V gene, CDR1 is SNHLY and CDR2 is FYNNEI. The CDR3 spans 14 residues. After removal of 6 bases from V and 13 bases from J, the junction contained 12 bases not matched to a gene. The CDR3 DNA reads as TGTGCCAGCAGAGTGATTTCTAGCGGGGGACTACAGTTCTTC. Translated: CASRVISSGGLQFF. Variable domain in full (rest from reference TRBV2 and TRBJ2-1): EPEVTQTPSHQVTQMGQEVILRCVPISNHLYFYWYRQILGQKVEFLVSFYNNEISEKSEIFDDQFSVERPDGSNFTLKIRSTKLEDSAMYFCASRVISSGGLQFFGPGTRLTVL.

This clone was seen just once. V usage is TRBV10-3 and J usage is TRBJ1-2; 7 bases are a match to TRBD1. With 10 bases clipped from V and 5 bases from J, the junction kept 7 bases outside the gene matches. The germline V gene encodes CDR1 ENHRY and CDR2 SYGVKD. CDR3 size: 12 residues. The CDR3 sequence is CATGTVVYGYTF. For the CDR3, the DNA is TGTGCCACCGGGACAGTAGTATATGGCTACACCTTC.

The chain joins TRBV10-3 to TRBJ2-1; 7 bases align to TRBD1. Losses at the gene ends were 3 bases for V and 10 bases for J; bases not matched to a gene: 12. Germline CDR1 ENHRY, CDR2 SYGVKD. The CDR3 runs 15 residues. The CDR3 loop is CAISDPMTGWGEQFF. The CDR3 DNA follows: TGTGCCATCAGTGATCCAATGACAGGGTGGGGGGAGCAGTTCTTC.

The gene calls are TRBV20-1 and TRBJ2-7, with 7 nucleotides matching TRBD2. Germline V CDR1 and CDR2: DFQATT, SNEGSKA (reference sequence). The length of the CDR3 is 11 residues. After removal of 6 bases from V and 3 bases from J, the junction contained 2 bases not matched to a gene. CDR3 sequence: CSAAGDYEQYF. In DNA form, the CDR3 reads TGCAGTGCCGCGGGGGACTACGAGCAGTACTTC.

This chain uses TRBV16 with TRBJ1-1; no clear D gene. CDR3 length equals 15 residues. Germline loops: CDR1 KGHSY, CDR2 FQNENV. Trimming cost V 1 base and J 1 base, with 10 bases left between them. This CDR3 is CASSQFRQPNTEAFF. The CDR3 DNA reads TGTGCCAGCAGCCAATTTAGGCAACCGAACACTGAAGCTTTCTTT.

The chain employs TRBV7-6 and TRBJ2-3; TRBD1 matches 8 bases. The CDR3 loop spans 19 amino acids. V dropped 2 bases and J dropped 2; count of bases not matched to a gene: 15. Germline V lookup: CDR1 SGHVS, CDR2 FNYEAQ. The CDR3 is CASSLRDRPQRLFTDTQYF. The CDR3 DNA sequence: TGTGCCAGCAGCTTAAGGGACAGGCCACAGAGACTCTTCACAGATACGCAGTATTTT.

The chain links TRBV21-1 to TRBJ2-4; the listed D gene, TRBD1, was not tested against the DNA. TRBV21-1 is listed as a pseudogene. This CDR3 has 18 amino acids. CDR3 nucleotide sequence: TGTGCCAGCAGCAAAGGGCTAAAAGGACTGGGACAGGGAGACATTCAGTACTTC. As protein: CASSKGLKGLGQGDIQYF.

This chain uses TRBV5-1 with TRBJ2-5; TRBD1 matches 11 bases. The CDR3 sequence is 16 residues long. The trim removed 4 bases at V and 5 bases at J, leaving 10 bases unmatched. Germline CDR1 reads SGHRS; CDR2 reads YFSETQ. CDR3 residues: CASSPPGTGGSETQYF. The CDR3 DNA sequence: TGCGCCAGCAGCCCCCCCGGGACAGGGGGGAGCGAGACCCAGTACTTC.

This CDR3 reads CASSQRTSGKNTGELFF. In DNA, the CDR3 is TGTGCCAGCAGCCAGAGGACTAGCGGAAAGAACACCGGGGAGCTGTTTTTT. The genes are TRBV5-4 and TRBJ2-2; 10 nucleotides line up with TRBD2. The CDR3 covers 17 residues. V trimming: 4 bases; J trimming: 1 base; junction bases outside the gene matches: 7. Per the germline V gene, CDR1 is SGHNT and CDR2 is YYREEE (reference sequence).